The T cell receptor (beta chain) described here comes from a study of cytomegalovirus exposure and HLA in healthy donors. General observations from the study: Listed as cytomegalovirus-associated were 150 to 200 TCR beta chains. In vitro assays verified that three CMV-associated chains recognized CMV antigens specifically.

To note about this clone: What it recognizes is unknown.

Assay used: immunoSEQ multiplex PCR; TCRdb lists only in-frame clones, some missing. The data contain about 60,000 clones, less than 96% of them singletons. These donors were members of the roughly 110-subject validation cohort, a group separate from the approximately 670-subject first cohort. The CDR3 runs to 16 residues. Germline CDR1 reads SEHNR; CDR2 reads FQNEAQ (reference sequence). V lost 5 bases and J lost 2; bases outside the gene matches: 6. The TCR comes from a woman in her late teens or twenties in good health and CMV-seronegative. The sample taken for sequencing was PBMCs. The rearrangement links TRBV7-9 to TRBJ1-1; 12 nucleotides agree with TRBD1. In DNA form, the CDR3 reads TGTGCCAGCAGCCCACGGGACAGGGGGCCAAACACTGAAGCTTTCTTT. Its protein product is CASSPRDRGPNTEAFF.